This is a list of T cell receptor beta chains from one sample in a study of blood T cell repertoires in COVID-19. Some clones are missing from TCRdb's copy, which holds only in-frame ones; the method was immunoSEQ multiplex PCR. The sample contains roughly 250,000 clones, 70% to 85% of which appear only once. The source material was peripheral blood. The receptor set was obtained from a woman at least 80 years old with acute or convalescent COVID-19. Each CDR3 is given with its conserved first and last residue. D genes are given only for firm matches. Only part of the rows carry a size: once, few, many, or a class if the clone is expanded.

D gene	clone size	V gene	CDR3 length	J gene	CDR3 protein	CDR3 DNA
NA	NA	TRBV2	14	TRBJ2-1	CASSELAGRDEQFF	TGTGCCAGCAGTGAATTGGCCGGGCGGGATGAGCAGTTCTTC
NA	NA	TRBV6-1	12	TRBJ2-5	CASSENGETQYF	TGTGCCAGCAGTGAAAACGGAGAGACCCAGTACTTC
NA	few	TRBV7-9	15	TRBJ2-7	CASSPHSLPTYEQYF	TGTGCCAGCAGCCCTCACAGTTTACCCACCTACGAGCAGTACTTC
NA	NA	TRBV5-1	15	TRBJ2-5	CASSLARGAGETQYF	TGCGCCAGCAGCTTGGCCCGGGGGGCTGGGGAGACCCAGTACTTC
NA	NA	TRBV3-1/TRBV3-2	12	TRBJ2-5	CASSQQTPAQYF	TGTGCCAGCAGCCAACAAACCCCGGCCCAGTACTTC
NA	once	TRBV6-1	14	TRBJ2-7	CASSEQGMGHEQYF	TGTGCCAGCAGTGAGCAGGGTATGGGCCACGAGCAGTACTTC
NA	once	TRBV5-1	14	TRBJ2-1	CASSWGGGGNEQFF	TGCGCCAGCAGCTGGGGTGGGGGCGGCAATGAGCAGTTCTTC
TRBD1	NA	TRBV6-5	14	TRBJ2-3	CASGTGGLSDTQYF	TGTGCCAGCGGGACAGGGGGTTTATCAGATACGCAGTATTTT
TRBD1	NA	TRBV11-2	15	TRBJ1-2	CASSQDRGLSYGYTF	TGTGCCAGCAGCCAGGACAGGGGGCTATCCTATGGCTACACCTTC
TRBD1	NA	TRBV25-1	14	TRBJ1-1	CASSALTGPLEAFF	TGTGCCAGCAGTGCACTGACAGGGCCTCTTGAAGCTTTCTTT
NA	NA	TRBV3-1/TRBV3-2	15	TRBJ1-5	CASSQAGNSNQPQHF	TGTGCCAGCAGCCAAGCGGGGAATAGCAATCAGCCCCAGCATTTT
TRBD1	NA	TRBV12-3/TRBV12-4	13	TRBJ1-1	CAISTGPNTEAFF	TGTGCCATCTCGACAGGGCCGAACACTGAAGCTTTCTTT
NA	NA	TRBV6-4	13	TRBJ2-3	CASSWTEADTQYF	TGTGCCAGCTCCTGGACTGAGGCAGATACGCAGTATTTT
TRBD2	NA	TRBV6-5	14	TRBJ2-1	CASILSGRQNEQFF	TGTGCCAGCATCCTTAGCGGGAGGCAAAATGAGCAGTTCTTC